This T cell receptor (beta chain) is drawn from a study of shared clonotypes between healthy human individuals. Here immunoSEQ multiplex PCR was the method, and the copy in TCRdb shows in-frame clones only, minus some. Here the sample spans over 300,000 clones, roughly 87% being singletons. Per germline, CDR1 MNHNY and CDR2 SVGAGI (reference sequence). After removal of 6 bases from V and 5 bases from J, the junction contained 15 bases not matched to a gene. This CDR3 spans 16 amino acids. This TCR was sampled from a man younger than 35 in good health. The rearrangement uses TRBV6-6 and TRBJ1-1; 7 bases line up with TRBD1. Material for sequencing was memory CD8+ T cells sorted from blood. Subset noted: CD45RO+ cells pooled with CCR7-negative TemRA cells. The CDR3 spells CASRPFLQGVGTEAFF. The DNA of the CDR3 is TGTGCCAGCAGGCCATTTTTGCAGGGGGTGGGTACTGAAGCTTTCTTT.